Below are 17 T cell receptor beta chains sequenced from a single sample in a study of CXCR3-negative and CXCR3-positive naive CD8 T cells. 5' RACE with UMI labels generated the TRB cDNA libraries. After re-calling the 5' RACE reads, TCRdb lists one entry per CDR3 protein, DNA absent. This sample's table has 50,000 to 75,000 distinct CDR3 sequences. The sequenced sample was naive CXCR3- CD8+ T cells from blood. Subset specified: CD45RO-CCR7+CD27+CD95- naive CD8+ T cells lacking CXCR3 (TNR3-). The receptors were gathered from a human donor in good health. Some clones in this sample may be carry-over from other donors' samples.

CDR3: CARSQVSVKTSGGTNEQYF. The chain is built from TRBV4-3 and TRBJ2-7; the D call of TRBD2 rests on TCRdb alone, since no DNA is present to check it. This CDR3 has 19 amino acids. Germline CDR1 is LGHNA and CDR2 is YSLEER.

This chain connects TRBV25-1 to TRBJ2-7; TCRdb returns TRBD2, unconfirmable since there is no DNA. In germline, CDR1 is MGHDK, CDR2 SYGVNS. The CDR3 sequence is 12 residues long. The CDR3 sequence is CASSERGYEQYF.

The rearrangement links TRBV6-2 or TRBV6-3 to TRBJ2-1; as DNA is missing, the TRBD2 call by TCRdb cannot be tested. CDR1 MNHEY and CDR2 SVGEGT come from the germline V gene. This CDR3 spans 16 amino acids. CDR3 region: CASRPLAGGNYNEQFF.

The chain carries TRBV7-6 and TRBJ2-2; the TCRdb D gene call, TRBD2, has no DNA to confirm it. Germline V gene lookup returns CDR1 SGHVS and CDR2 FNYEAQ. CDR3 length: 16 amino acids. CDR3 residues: CASSTPAGRNTGELFF.

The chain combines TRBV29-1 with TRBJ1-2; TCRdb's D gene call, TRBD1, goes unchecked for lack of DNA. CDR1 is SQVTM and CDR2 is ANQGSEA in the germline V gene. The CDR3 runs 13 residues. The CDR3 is CSVRGTGIYGYTF.

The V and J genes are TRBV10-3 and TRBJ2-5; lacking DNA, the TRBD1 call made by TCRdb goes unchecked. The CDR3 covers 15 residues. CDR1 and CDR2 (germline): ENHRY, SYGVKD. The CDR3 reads CAISEENRGDETQYF.

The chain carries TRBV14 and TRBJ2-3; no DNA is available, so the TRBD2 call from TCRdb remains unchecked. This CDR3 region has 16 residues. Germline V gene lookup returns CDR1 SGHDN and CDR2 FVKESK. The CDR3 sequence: CASSHRLAGDRDTQYF.

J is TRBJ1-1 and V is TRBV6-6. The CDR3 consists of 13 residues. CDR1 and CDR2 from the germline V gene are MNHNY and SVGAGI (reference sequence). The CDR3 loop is CASSQRLFTEAFF.

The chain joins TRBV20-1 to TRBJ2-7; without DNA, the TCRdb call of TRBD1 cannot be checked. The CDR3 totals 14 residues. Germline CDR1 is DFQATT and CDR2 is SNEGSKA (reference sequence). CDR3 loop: CSASSRGNSYEQYF.

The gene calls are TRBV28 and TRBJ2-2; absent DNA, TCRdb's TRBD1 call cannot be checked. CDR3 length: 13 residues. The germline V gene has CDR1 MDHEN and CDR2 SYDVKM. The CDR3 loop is CASSGTKTGELFF.

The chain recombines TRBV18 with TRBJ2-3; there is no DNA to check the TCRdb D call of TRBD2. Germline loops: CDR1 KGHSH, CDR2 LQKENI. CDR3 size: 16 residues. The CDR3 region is CASSPTVAGDTDTQYF.

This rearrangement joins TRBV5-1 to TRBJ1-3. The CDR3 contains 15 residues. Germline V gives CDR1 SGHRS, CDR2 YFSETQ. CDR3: CASSGGQNSGNTIYF.

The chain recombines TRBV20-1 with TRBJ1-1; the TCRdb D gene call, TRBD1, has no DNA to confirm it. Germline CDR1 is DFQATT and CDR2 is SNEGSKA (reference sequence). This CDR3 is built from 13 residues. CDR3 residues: CSATGQGDTEAFF.

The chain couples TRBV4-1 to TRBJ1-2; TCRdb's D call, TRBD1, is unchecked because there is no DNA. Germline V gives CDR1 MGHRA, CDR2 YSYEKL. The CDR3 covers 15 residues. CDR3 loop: CASSQGTAPNYGYTF.

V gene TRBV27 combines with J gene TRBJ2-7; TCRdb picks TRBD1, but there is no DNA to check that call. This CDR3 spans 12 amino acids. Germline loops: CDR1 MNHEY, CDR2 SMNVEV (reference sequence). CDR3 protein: CASSPTGFEQYF.

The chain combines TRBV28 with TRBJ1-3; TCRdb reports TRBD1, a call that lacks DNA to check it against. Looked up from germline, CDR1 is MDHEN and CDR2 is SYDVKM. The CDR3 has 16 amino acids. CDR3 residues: CASRRDITSSGNTIYF. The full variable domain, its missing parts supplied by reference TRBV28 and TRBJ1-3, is DVKVTQSSRYLVKRTGEKVFLECVQDMDHENMFWYRQDPGLGLRLIYFSYDVKMKEKGDIPEGYSVSREKKERFSLILESASTNQTSMYLCASRRDITSSGNTIYFGEGSWLTVV.

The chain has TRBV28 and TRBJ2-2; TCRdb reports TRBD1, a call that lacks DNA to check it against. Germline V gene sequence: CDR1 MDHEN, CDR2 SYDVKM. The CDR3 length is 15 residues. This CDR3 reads CASSLPQQRPGELFF.